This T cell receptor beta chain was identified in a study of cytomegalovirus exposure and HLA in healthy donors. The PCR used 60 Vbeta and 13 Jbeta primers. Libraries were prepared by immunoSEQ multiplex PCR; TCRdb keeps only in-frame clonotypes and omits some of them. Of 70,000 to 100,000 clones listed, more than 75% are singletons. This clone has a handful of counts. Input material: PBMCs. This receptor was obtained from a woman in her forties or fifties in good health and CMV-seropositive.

The CDR3 DNA reads as TGTGCCAGCACCCAAGCGCGGCAACACACCGGGGAGCTGTTTTTT. As protein: CASTQARQHTGELFF. The J gene is TRBJ2-2, the V gene TRBV21-1; the table gives TRBD2 as D, unverified against the DNA. TRBV21-1 is a pseudogene segment. The CDR3 covers 15 residues.